This T cell receptor (beta chain) was captured by sequencing in a study of T-cell memory formation after mild COVID-19. Study-wide background: TCR clustering was largely donor specific. General study points: Mainly CM and EM harbored the contracting CD4+ clones; mainly EMRA harbored the CD8+ ones. While clones contracting from day 15 to 85 were balanced between CD4 and CD8, later expanders leaned CD4+.

From the 5' RACE reads, TCRdb called clonotypes with MiXCR, one entry per CDR3 protein. The sample has some 300,000 distinct CDR3 sequences, 20% seen once. CDR1 is SGHDN and CDR2 is FVKESK in the germline V gene. The ends were cut back, 3 bases at V and 5 bases at J, with 29 bases in the middle. The CDR3 length is 19 residues. This clonotype has a handful of counts. Its antigen is still unknown. What was sequenced was PBMCs or a T cell subset sorted from them (not recorded which). The chain has TRBV14 and TRBJ2-7, with D possibly being TRBD1 or TRBD2 (6 bases each). This clonotype originated in a man younger than 35 who had mild COVID-19 (a few samples of this study predate the infection). Cell type and time point are not known. CDR3 region: CASSQMLQLPGHRGHEQYV. CDR3 coding DNA: TGTGCCAGCAGCCAGATGTTACAACTGCCGGGACACCGGGGGCACGAGCAGTACGTC.